These T cell receptor beta chains were read from a single sample in a study of cytomegalovirus exposure and HLA in healthy donors. Sequencing was performed with immunoSEQ multiplex PCR; in TCRdb, only in-frame clones are kept and a portion is missing. This repertoire includes 55,000 to 75,000 clones. The specimen sequenced was PBMCs. The origin of the receptors is a male donor in good health and CMV-seronegative. CDR3s include the opening cysteine and the closing phenylalanine or tryptophan. D genes are given only for firm matches. Expanded clones are given a class, and other clones once, few, many or no size at all.

V,D,size,J,CDR3,DNA
TRBV28,.,.,TRBJ1-6,CASSGRVGSPLHF,TGTGCCAGCAGTGGGAGGGTAGGGTCACCCCTCCACTTT
TRBV5-1,.,.,TRBJ1-2,CASSLDPSRYYGYTF,TGCGCCAGCAGCTTGGATCCGTCCCGGTACTATGGCTACACCTTC
TRBV29-1,.,.,TRBJ1-1,CSVDSSRSNTEAFF,TGCAGCGTTGATAGTTCGCGCTCAAACACTGAAGCTTTCTTT
TRBV28,.,.,TRBJ2-7,CASSLLGGGEQYF,TGTGCCAGCAGTTTATTGGGGGGAGGCGAGCAGTACTTC
TRBV6-6,TRBD2,.,TRBJ2-7,CASSYGGLAGDEQYF,TGTGCCAGCAGTTACGGTGGGCTAGCGGGAGACGAGCAGTACTTC
TRBV2,.,.,TRBJ1-1,CASSEQGTLNTEAFF,TGTGCCAGCAGTGAGCAGGGGACATTGAACACTGAAGCTTTCTTT
TRBV10-3,TRBD1,.,TRBJ1-1,CAISEVGTENTEAFF,TGTGCCATCAGTGAGGTAGGGACAGAGAACACTGAAGCTTTCTTT
TRBV19,TRBD1,.,TRBJ1-5,CASSRGQGINQPQHF,TGTGCCAGTAGTCGAGGACAGGGAATCAATCAGCCCCAGCATTTT
TRBV5-5,.,.,TRBJ2-7,CASSLSSYEQYF,TGTGCCAGCAGCCTGAGCTCCTACGAGCAGTACTTC
TRBV14,.,.,TRBJ2-7,CASSQGGIRDWDDEQYF,TGTGCCAGCAGCCAAGGAGGGATCCGGGACTGGGACGACGAGCAGTACTTC
TRBV9,.,.,TRBJ2-6,CASSVRRAGPLSGANVLTF,TGTGCCAGCAGCGTAAGAAGAGCAGGCCCACTCTCTGGGGCCAACGTCCTGACTTTC
TRBV6-1,TRBD2,.,TRBJ2-1,CASSSLAGAKNEQFF,TGTGCCAGCAGTTCCCTAGCGGGAGCCAAGAATGAGCAGTTCTTC
TRBV12-5,TRBD2,.,TRBJ2-7,CASARGLAGGAYEQYF,TGTGCTAGTGCCCGCGGACTAGCGGGAGGAGCTTACGAGCAGTACTTC
TRBV7-6,TRBD1,.,TRBJ1-2,CASSLETGGAGVYGYTF,TGTGCCAGCAGCTTGGAGACAGGGGGTGCCGGGGTGTATGGCTACACCTTC
TRBV28,.,.,TRBJ2-4,CASTPGAKNIQYF,TGTGCCAGCACCCCGGGGGCCAAAAACATTCAGTACTTC
TRBV6-6,.,.,TRBJ2-2,CASSYGDTGELFF,TGTGCCAGCAGTTACGGAGACACCGGGGAGCTGTTTTTT
TRBV4-1,TRBD2,.,TRBJ2-5,CASSQGGGLAVQETQYF,TGCGCCAGCAGCCAAGGGGGGGGACTAGCGGTACAAGAGACCCAGTACTTC
TRBV11-2,.,.,TRBJ2-7,CASSFARDYEQYF,TGTGCCAGCAGCTTCGCGAGGGACTACGAGCAGTACTTC
TRBV18,TRBD1,.,TRBJ1-1,CASAEETGGVNTEAFF,TGTGCCAGCGCAGAGGAGACAGGGGGAGTGAACACTGAAGCTTTCTTT
TRBV5-1,TRBD2,.,TRBJ2-1,CASSNKGLAGELSSYNEQFF,TGCGCCAGCAGCAACAAGGGACTAGCGGGTGAACTGAGCTCCTACAATGAGCAGTTCTTC
TRBV5-1,TRBD1,.,TRBJ2-7,CASSSGTGVDYEQYF,TGCGCCAGCAGCTCCGGGACAGGGGTTGACTACGAGCAGTACTTC
TRBV28,TRBD1,.,TRBJ1-5,CASSLSGTGGPQPQHF,TGTGCCAGCAGTTTATCCGGGACAGGGGGGCCTCAGCCCCAGCATTTT
TRBV29-1,TRBD2,.,TRBJ2-1,CSALGTSGPNEQFF,TGCAGCGCTTTGGGGACTAGCGGCCCCAATGAGCAGTTCTTC
TRBV7-9,TRBD2,large,TRBJ2-3,CASSPKRLAGFTDTQYF,TGTGCCAGCAGCCCTAAAAGACTAGCGGGGTTCACAGATACGCAGTATTTT
TRBV30,.,.,TRBJ2-7,CAWSPYAGAYEQYF,TGTGCCTGGAGTCCCTATGCGGGCGCCTACGAGCAGTACTTC
TRBV7-2,.,.,TRBJ2-1,CASSLSALGGRKNEQFF,TGTGCCAGCAGCTTAAGTGCGTTAGGGGGAAGGAAGAATGAGCAGTTCTTC
TRBV5-1,TRBD1,.,TRBJ2-7,CASSAGRQGTSYEQYF,TGCGCCAGCAGCGCCGGACGACAGGGCACCTCCTACGAGCAGTACTTC
TRBV28,.,.,TRBJ2-3,CASRLQGRDTQYF,TGTGCCAGCAGACTACAGGGGAGGGATACGCAGTATTTT
TRBV30,TRBD1,.,TRBJ1-4,CAWRGQGLGKLFF,TGTGCCTGGAGGGGACAGGGTTTAGGAAAACTGTTTTTT
TRBV5-4,TRBD1,.,TRBJ1-1,CASSTGQAEAFF,TGTGCCAGCAGCACCGGACAGGCCGAAGCTTTCTTT
TRBV30,TRBD2,.,TRBJ2-4,CASSRGNIQYF,TGTGCCTCCTCGCGGGGGAACATTCAGTACTTC
TRBV7-8,.,.,TRBJ2-7,CASSYRRDSYEQYF,TGTGCCAGCAGCTACCGACGGGACTCCTACGAGCAGTACTTC
TRBV5-6,.,.,TRBJ1-6,CASSLSSGFYSPLHF,TGTGCCAGCAGCTTGAGTTCCGGGTTTTACTCACCCCTCCACTTT
TRBV6-5,.,.,TRBJ1-1,CASSYTGPEAFF,TGTGCCAGCAGTTACACAGGCCCTGAAGCTTTCTTT
TRBV6-4,.,.,TRBJ2-2,CAAGQPGENTGELFF,TGTGCCGCGGGACAGCCGGGGGAGAACACCGGGGAGCTGTTTTTT
TRBV28,TRBD1,.,TRBJ2-7,CASSGQGYEQYF,TGTGCCAGCAGCGGACAGGGTTACGAGCAGTACTTC
TRBV7-2,.,.,TRBJ2-1,CASTFRETGVDEQFF,TGTGCCAGCACGTTCCGAGAGACGGGGGTGGATGAGCAGTTCTTC
TRBV6-1,TRBD2,.,TRBJ2-7,CASSELEWEGRVGEQYF,TGTGCCAGCAGTGAATTAGAGTGGGAGGGGCGAGTCGGCGAGCAGTACTTC
TRBV7-2,.,.,TRBJ2-3,CASSFRTSGADTQYF,TGTGCCAGCAGCTTTCGTACAAGCGGTGCAGATACGCAGTATTTT
TRBV9,TRBD2,.,TRBJ2-1,CASSVGERGGYNEQFF,TGTGCCAGCAGCGTAGGGGAGCGGGGGGGATACAATGAGCAGTTCTTC
TRBV19,TRBD2,.,TRBJ2-7,CASSISGSIRLYEQYF,TGTGCCAGTAGTATTAGCGGGAGTATTCGTCTCTACGAGCAGTACTTC
TRBV5-8,TRBD1,.,TRBJ1-5,CASSAGTGGDVEPQHF,TGTGCCAGCAGTGCGGGGACAGGGGGGGACGTTGAGCCCCAGCATTTT
TRBV9,.,.,TRBJ2-7,CASSVGLPPANEQYF,TGTGCCAGCAGCGTAGGCCTACCGCCCGCCAACGAGCAGTACTTC
TRBV4-1,.,.,TRBJ2-6,CASSQDPPQGFGANVLTF,TGCGCCAGCAGCCAAGATCCCCCTCAGGGCTTCGGGGCCAACGTCCTGACTTTC
TRBV7-8,TRBD2,.,TRBJ2-5,CASSLGGTSGNQETQYF,TGTGCCAGCAGCTTAGGTGGGACTAGCGGTAACCAAGAGACCCAGTACTTC
TRBV19,TRBD1,.,TRBJ2-1,CASSPRTGYDNEQFF,TGTGCCAGTAGTCCCCGGACAGGGTACGACAATGAGCAGTTCTTC
TRBV2,TRBD2,.,TRBJ2-5,CASSRLAGVYQETQYF,TGTGCCAGCAGCCGACTAGCGGGAGTGTACCAAGAGACCCAGTACTTC
TRBV5-1,TRBD2,.,TRBJ2-1,CASSLGLAEYNEQFF,TGCGCCAGCAGCTTGGGACTAGCGGAATACAATGAGCAGTTCTTC
TRBV28,.,.,TRBJ2-1,CASSGPLAAYNEQFF,TGTGCCAGCAGTGGACCGTTAGCGGCCTACAATGAGCAGTTCTTC
TRBV2,.,.,TRBJ2-5,CASSEAPRGRETQYF,TGTGCCAGCAGTGAAGCGCCCAGGGGGAGGGAGACCCAGTACTTC